This TCR beta chain was profiled in a study of shared clonotypes between healthy human individuals. The assay was immunoSEQ multiplex PCR, and TCRdb's table has in-frame clones only and misses some. The data contain approximately 2.3 million clones, 85% to 95% of them singletons. Caucasian adults residing in Nashville, Tennessee made up all the donors. Researchers partitioned CD4+ cells into CD45RA+ naive and CD45RA-negative memory subsets. The CDR3 is 15 amino acids. Germline CDR1 is SGHDT and CDR2 is YYEEEE. Between the trimmed V and J ends, which lost 1 base and 0 bases, there was a span of 10 bases.

The source is a man between 18 and 29 years old in good health. Some clones in this sample may be carry-over from other donors' samples. Sequenced sample: naive CD4+ T cells from PBMCs. Subset indicated: CD45RA+ positively selected. The rearrangement links TRBV5-6 to TRBJ2-5; D remains unclear. The CDR3 loop reads CASSLYWGYQETQYF. CDR3 in DNA: TGTGCCAGCAGCTTGTATTGGGGTTACCAAGAGACCCAGTACTTC. Based on the CDR3 plus reference TRBV5-6 and TRBJ2-5, the full variable domain is DAGVTQSPTHLIKTRGQQVTLRCSPKSGHDTVSWYQQALGQGPQFIFQYYEEEERQRGNFPDRFSGHQFPNYSSELNVNALLLGDSALYLCASSLYWGYQETQYFGPGTRLLVL.